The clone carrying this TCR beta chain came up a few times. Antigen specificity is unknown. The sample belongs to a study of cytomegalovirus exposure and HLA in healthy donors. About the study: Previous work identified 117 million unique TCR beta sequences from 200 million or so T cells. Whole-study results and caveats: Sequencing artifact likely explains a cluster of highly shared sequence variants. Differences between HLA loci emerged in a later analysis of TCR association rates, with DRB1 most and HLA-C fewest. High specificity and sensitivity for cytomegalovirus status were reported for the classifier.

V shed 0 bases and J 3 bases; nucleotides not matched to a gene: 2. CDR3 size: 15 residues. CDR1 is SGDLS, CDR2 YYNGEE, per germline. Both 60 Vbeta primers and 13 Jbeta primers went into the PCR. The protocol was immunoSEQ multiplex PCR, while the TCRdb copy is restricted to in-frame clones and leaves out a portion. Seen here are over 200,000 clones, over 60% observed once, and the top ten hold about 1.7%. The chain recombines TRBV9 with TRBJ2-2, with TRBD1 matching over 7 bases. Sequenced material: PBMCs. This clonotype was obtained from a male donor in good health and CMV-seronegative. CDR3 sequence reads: CASSVGTGDTGELFF. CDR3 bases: TGTGCCAGCAGCGTAGGCACAGGGGACACCGGGGAGCTGTTTTTT.